Below, 30 T cell receptor beta chains from the same sample are listed, as sequenced in a study of T cells after somatic rescue of genetic block. Profiling relied on immunoSEQ multiplex PCR, and the TCRdb table lists in-frame clones only, not all of them. The sample carries tens of thousands of clones, about nine tenths recorded once. The sequencing sample was made of peripheral blood mononuclear cells (PBMCs). The receptors were gathered from a man younger than 40.

This clone was seen more than once but under ten times. This chain uses TRBV7-6 with TRBJ2-3; TRBD2 is a possible D gene (7 bases). Germline V gene data show CDR1 as SGHVS and CDR2 as FNYEAQ. The V end lost 1 base, the J end lost 2 bases, and 13 bases lay between the germline ends. The CDR3 consists of 16 residues. The CDR3 spells CASSLGGGLLTDTQYF. CDR3 DNA: TGTGCCAGCAGCTTAGGGGGGGGGCTACTCACAGATACGCAGTATTTT.

This clone has just one count. The J gene is TRBJ1-5, the V gene TRBV13, with D perhaps matching TRBD1 (6 bases). The V end was cut by 3 bases, the J end by 0 bases, with 21 bases between. The CDR3 covers 19 residues. Germline V gene data show CDR1 as PRHDT and CDR2 as FYEKMQ (reference sequence). The CDR3 nucleotides read TGTGCCAGCAGCTTGGGCGCCTTAGGACAGACTCATAGCAATCAGCCCCAGCATTTT. Amino acid sequence: CASSLGALGQTHSNQPQHF. The whole variable domain, remainder taken from reference TRBV13 and TRBJ1-5, is AAGVIQSPRHLIKEKRETATLKCYPIPRHDTVYWYQQGPGQDPQFLISFYEKMQSDKGSIPDRFSAQQFSDYHSELNMSSLELGDSALYFCASSLGALGQTHSNQPQHFGDGTRLSIL.

The J gene is TRBJ2-7, the V gene TRBV29-1, with D unclear. The CDR3 is 10 residues long. The germline V gene has CDR1 SQVTM and CDR2 ANQGSEA. V lost 3 bases and J 9 bases, leaving 9 bases between the germline ends. Written as DNA, the CDR3 is TGCAGCGTTGAGTCTGGCGGGCAGTACTTC. It specifies CSVESGGQYF.

This clone was seen just once. The chain employs TRBV28 and TRBJ1-2, with a possible D match to TRBD1 (6 bases). Trimming removed 5 bases from V and 6 bases from J, with 16 bases in between. Looked up from germline, CDR1 is MDHEN and CDR2 is SYDVKM. CDR3 length: 14 residues. This chain's CDR3 is CASSPADRTDGYTF. In DNA form, the CDR3 reads TGTGCCAGCAGTCCTGCAGACAGGACTGATGGCTACACCTTC.

The chain joins TRBV11-2 to TRBJ2-1, with a weak D call TRBD1 (5 bases). This CDR3 has 13 amino acids. The germline CDR1 and CDR2 sequences are SGHAT and FQNNGV. The V end was cut by 1 base, the J end by 6 bases, with 7 bases between. CDR3 bases: TGTGCCAGCAGCTTAGGGCAGGGCAATGAGCAGTTCTTC. It specifies CASSLGQGNEQFF.

CDR3 protein: CASSYQREGPDTQYF. The CDR3 bases are TGTGCCAGCAGTTACCAGCGGGAGGGGCCAGATACGCAGTATTTT. V and J are TRBV6-6 and TRBJ2-3; 10 bases match TRBD2. V lost 2 bases, J lost 4 bases, and 3 bases stayed unmatched. CDR1 is MNHNY and CDR2 is SVGAGI in the germline V gene (reference sequence). This CDR3 spans 15 amino acids.

The J gene is TRBJ1-1, the V gene TRBV10-3; 10 nucleotides align to TRBD1. The CDR3 consists of 13 residues. The germline V gene encodes CDR1 ENHRY and CDR2 SYGVKD. Losses at the gene ends were 6 bases for V and 9 bases for J; bases not matched to a gene: 7. CDR3 sequence (DNA): TGTGCCATCAGCCCGGGACAGGGGCGGCAAGCTTTCTTT. Translating it yields CAISPGQGRQAFF.

This chain joins TRBV5-4 and TRBJ2-5, with TRBD2 as a possible D gene (6 bases). The DNA matches TRBJ2-7 better at its end, which makes the J call doubtful. CDR1 is SGHNT and CDR2 is YYREEE in the germline V gene (reference sequence). The CDR3 is 14 residues long. CDR3: CASSVGGGIYEQYF. CDR3 in DNA: TGTGCCAGCAGCGTAGGAGGAGGGATTTACGAGCAGTACTTC.

The rearrangement links TRBV6-5 to TRBJ1-6, with 10 bases that match TRBD1. The germline V gene encodes CDR1 MNHEY and CDR2 SVGAGI. Trimming at V came to 5 bases and at J to 9 bases, leaving 4 bases not matched to a gene. This CDR3 is built from 14 residues. CDR3 sequence (DNA): TGTGCCAGCAGTAAAGGGACAGGGGCTTCACCCCTCCACTTT. Its protein is CASSKGTGASPLHF.

The rearrangement joins TRBV4-2 to TRBJ2-5; TRBD1 agrees at 8 bases. This CDR3 region has 14 residues. Trimming at V came to 4 bases and at J to 5 bases, leaving 6 bases not matched to a gene. Germline loops: CDR1 LGHNA, CDR2 YNFKEQ. The CDR3 protein is CASSRRTGSETQYF. CDR3 DNA: TGTGCCAGCAGCCGACGGACAGGGTCGGAGACCCAGTACTTC.

The rearrangement uses TRBV15 and TRBJ1-3, with D possibly matching TRBD1 (5 bases). Trimming stripped 3 bases from V and 0 bases from J, with 9 bases between. This CDR3 has 15 residues. The germline V gene encodes CDR1 LNHNV and CDR2 YYDKDF (reference sequence). CDR3: CATSRPQGSGNTIYF. In DNA form, the CDR3 reads TGTGCCACCAGCAGGCCCCAGGGCTCTGGAAACACCATATATTTT.

The J gene is TRBJ2-7, the V gene TRBV5-5, with TRBD1 identical over 11 bases. Germline V gene data show CDR1 as SGHKS and CDR2 as YYEKEE (reference sequence). The CDR3 totals 15 residues. V dropped 3 bases and J dropped 4; count of bases not matched to a gene: 6. Written as DNA, the CDR3 is TGTGCCAGCAGCTGGGGGACAGGGGGTTGGTACGAGCAGTACTTC. Translation gives CASSWGTGGWYEQYF.

The chain uses TRBV6-1 and TRBJ1-1; no definite D call. Germline CDR1 is MNHNS and CDR2 is SASEGT. The CDR3 length is 13 residues. V dropped 4 bases and J dropped 8 bases, with 14 bases sitting between them. In nucleotides, the CDR3 is TGTGCCAGCAGTGTCATGATCGAGAGGGAAGCTTTCTTT. Translated, it gives CASSVMIEREAFF.

The sample holds a few counts of this clone. The V gene is TRBV15, the J gene TRBJ2-7, with 11 bases aligning to TRBD1. This CDR3 is built from 16 residues. J lost 2 bases, V lost 5 bases, and 8 bases had no gene match. The germline CDR1 and CDR2 sequences are LNHNV and YYDKDF (reference sequence). CDR3 sequence (DNA): TGTGCCACCAGCCGCGGGACAGGGGGTGCCCCCTACGAGCAGTACTTC. Its protein is CATSRGTGGAPYEQYF.

CDR3 in DNA: TGCGCCAGCAGTGAGTATCCGGGTGGCACAGATACGCAGTATTTT. Translated: CASSEYPGGTDTQYF. The rearrangement joins TRBV10-2 to TRBJ2-3; D gene uncertain. V dropped 1 base and J dropped 1 base, with 9 bases sitting between them. CDR1 WSHSY and CDR2 SAAADI come from the germline V gene. The CDR3 extends over 15 amino acids.

This clone was recorded only once. The rearrangement uses TRBV5-1 and TRBJ2-7, with TRBD1 matching over 7 bases. Trimming cost V 1 base and J 3 bases; bases outside gene matches: 1. The CDR3 is 13 amino acids. Germline-derived CDR1 and CDR2 are SGHRS and YFSETQ. CDR3 in amino acids: CASSLYRGYEQYF. Written as DNA, the CDR3 is TGCGCCAGCAGCTTGTACAGGGGCTACGAGCAGTACTTC.

This clone was found once. In nucleotides, the CDR3 is TGCGCCAGCAGTGAGGGGGTCGACTTGGGAGATACGCAGTATTTT. The encoded protein is CASSEGVDLGDTQYF. This chain joins TRBV10-1 and TRBJ2-3; D not resolved. Germline CDR1 and CDR2: WNHNN and SYGVQD (reference sequence). This CDR3 is 15 amino acids long. The V end lost 2 bases, the J end lost 5 bases, and 14 bases lay between the germline ends.

V is TRBV7-8 and J is TRBJ2-5; TRBD2 matches at 15 bases. The V gene's germline CDR1 is SGHVS and CDR2 FQNEAQ. The CDR3 is 18 residues long. V was pared by 5 bases and J by 5 bases, with 12 bases of the junction left unmatched. This CDR3 reads CASSPGLAGGLMVETQYF. DNA of the CDR3: TGTGCCAGCAGCCCGGGACTAGCGGGAGGATTAATGGTGGAGACCCAGTACTTC.

This rearrangement joins TRBV4-3 to TRBJ2-7, with 12 bases fitting TRBD2. Per germline, CDR1 LGHNA and CDR2 YSLEER. Losses at the gene ends were 4 bases for V and 0 bases for J; bases not matched to a gene: 4. This CDR3 contains 16 residues. The CDR3 bases are TGCGCCAGCAGCCGACCGACTAGCGGGAGCTCCTACGAGCAGTACTTC. This translates into CASSRPTSGSSYEQYF.

This clone came up once. This chain connects TRBV19 to TRBJ1-6; tentatively, D is TRBD1 (5 bases). This CDR3 comprises 14 residues. The V and J ends lost 5 bases and 7 bases respectively, with 12 bases between them. The germline V gene encodes CDR1 LNHDA and CDR2 SQIVND (reference sequence). CDR3 sequence (DNA): TGTGCCAGTAGTCCCGAGGGGAGCAATTCACCCCTCCACTTT. Encoded protein: CASSPEGSNSPLHF.

The rearrangement joins TRBV6-4 to TRBJ2-3, with TRBD2 identical over 13 bases. The CDR3 is made up of 15 amino acids. Losses at the gene ends were 6 bases for V and 7 bases for J; bases not matched to a gene: 7. The germline CDR1 and CDR2 sequences are MRHNA and SNTAGT. The CDR3 loop is CASSQLAGGRNTQYF. The CDR3 coding sequence is TGTGCCAGCAGCCAACTAGCGGGGGGGCGTAATACGCAGTATTTT.

The chain uses TRBV9 and TRBJ1-5; D is unclear. CDR3 size: 14 residues. The germline gives CDR1 SGDLS, CDR2 YYNGEE. Trimming cost V 4 bases and J 7 bases, with 15 bases left between them. The CDR3 DNA sequence: TGTGCCAGCAGCTTAGGGTTAGTTGGGCAGCCCCAGCATTTT. Amino acid sequence: CASSLGLVGQPQHF.

This chain joins TRBV27 and TRBJ2-2, with TRBD1 matching over 9 bases. The CDR3 extends over 17 amino acids. V was pared by 0 bases and J by 2 bases, with 4 bases of the junction left unmatched. CDR1 MNHEY and CDR2 SMNVEV come from the germline V gene (reference sequence). CDR3 DNA sequence: TGTGCCAGCAGTTTATCAAACAGGGGGCGCAACACCGGGGAGCTGTTTTTT. It specifies CASSLSNRGRNTGELFF.

The V call is TRBV27, the J call TRBJ2-7; the match to TRBD2 covers 7 bases. Germline loops: CDR1 MNHEY, CDR2 SMNVEV (reference sequence). After removal of 3 bases from V and 5 bases from J, the junction contained 10 bases not matched to a gene. This CDR3 has 15 amino acids. Here the CDR3 DNA reads TGTGCCAGCAGTTTGGAAGCGGGATCAAGCCACGAGCAGTACTTC. It specifies CASSLEAGSSHEQYF.

In its sample, this clone was seen once. The chain recombines TRBV19 with TRBJ1-1; D possibly corresponds to TRBD1 (5 bases). The germline V gene encodes CDR1 LNHDA and CDR2 SQIVND (reference sequence). The germline V and J ends were trimmed by 5 bases and 3 bases, with 10 bases remaining between them. The CDR3 extends over 13 amino acids. Here the CDR3 reads CASSQGLHTEAFF. In DNA, the CDR3 is TGTGCCAGTAGTCAGGGCCTTCACACTGAAGCTTTCTTT.

The chain recombines TRBV19 with TRBJ2-7; either TRBD1 or TRBD2 may supply D (5 bases each). CDR1 and CDR2 from the germline V gene are LNHDA and SQIVND (reference sequence). V was cut by 5 bases and J by 0 bases, with 14 bases left in between. This CDR3 is 15 amino acids long. The DNA for the CDR3 is TGTGCCAGTAGTGCATGGGACGGTAGCTCCTACGAGCAGTACTTC. The encoded protein is CASSAWDGSSYEQYF.

V usage is TRBV5-5 and J usage is TRBJ1-5; D is uncertain. V gave up 0 bases and J gave up 7 bases, with 5 bases separating them. Germline assignment: CDR1 SGHKS and CDR2 YYEKEE (reference sequence). This CDR3 comprises 12 residues. In DNA form, the CDR3 reads TGTGCCAGCAGCTTGGTCGGGCAGCCCCAGCATTTT. It codes for CASSLVGQPQHF.

The chain is built from TRBV2 and TRBJ2-5, with D perhaps TRBD1 (6 bases). With 6 bases removed from V and 5 bases from J, the gap between germline ends came to 13 bases. This CDR3 comprises 13 residues. The V gene's germline CDR1 is SNHLY and CDR2 FYNNEI. CDR3 DNA sequence: TGTGCCAGCAGAATCCCAGGGGTTGAGACCCAGTACTTC. Residues: CASRIPGVETQYF.

The chain carries TRBV2 and TRBJ2-7, with D maybe TRBD1 (5 bases). Trimming left V 2 bases short and J 5 bases short, with 13 bases between. This CDR3 region has 14 residues. Germline CDR1 reads SNHLY; CDR2 reads FYNNEI. The CDR3 is CASSEWQGDHEQYF. CDR3 DNA sequence: TGTGCCAGCAGTGAATGGCAGGGTGACCACGAGCAGTACTTC.

V is TRBV5-1 and J is TRBJ2-1; 9 nucleotides match TRBD1. This CDR3 is built from 15 residues. J gave up 4 bases and V 4 bases, and 6 bases lay outside the gene matches. The germline V gene encodes CDR1 SGHRS and CDR2 YFSETQ. The CDR3 nucleotides read TGCGCCAGCAGCCCAGGACAGGGGATTTACAATGAGCAGTTCTTC. Residues: CASSPGQGIYNEQFF. The variable domain in full, completed from reference TRBV5-1 and TRBJ2-1, reads KAGVTQTPRYLIKTRGQQVTLSCSPISGHRSVSWYQQTPGQGLQFLFEYFSETQRNKGNFPGRFSGRQFSNSRSEMNVSTLELGDSALYLCASSPGQGIYNEQFFGPGTRLTVL.